This T cell receptor (beta chain) comes out of a study of molecular identifiers for immune sequencing clone quantification (dated by TCRdb to 2017 to 2018). Notes on the research overall: For a replicate experiment, the RNA from either about 20,000 or 100,000 naive CD8 T cells was divided into five aliquots, and four of those aliquots went on to sequencing. This methods study benchmarked molecular-identifier clustering-based TCR repertoire sequencing (MIDCIRS) and TCR RNA copy counting, using CD8 T cells to do so.

Libraries of naive CD8 T cells were generated from roughly 20,000 to 1,000,000 sorted cells, with 10%, 30% or 50% of the purified RNA used. On a BD FACSAria II, naive CD8 T cells were FACS-sorted as CD8+CD4-CCR7+CD45RA+ and collected into RLT Plus buffer. To test detection sensitivity, Jurkat RNA equal to ten TCR copies was added to samples of about 20,000-1,000,000 naive CD8 T cells. CD8 T cells were enriched with RosetteSep CD8+ T Cell Enrichment Cocktail and Ficoll-Paque, followed by ACK red cell lysis. Overall results and qualifications from the work: Even against a background of about a million naive CD8 T cells, spiked-in Jurkat TCR RNA amounting to a single cell's worth was reported to be detectable. In CMV-specific effector cells, over 99% of molecules were held by clones above 20 RNA copies, whereas under 1% of molecules were held by such clones in naive cells. Highly expanded clone sizes could be underestimated if identical TCR molecules share a barcode. Without barcode sub-clustering, chimeric consensus sequences inflated TCR diversity; chimeras reached as high as 47%. Naive libraries contained spiked-in Jurkat TCR RNA (10 copies' worth), which is not part of the donor repertoire. Modeling gave about 3 recovered TCR RNA copies per cell versus about 10 by digital PCR, implying roughly 28% capture efficiency.

On this clonotype: Its antigen is currently not known. A much larger clone is a single base away; this may be a read error. No conserved phenylalanine or tryptophan ends this CDR3, so it is likely a read error.

Receptors were amplified or captured by PCR. TCRdb names Illumina HiSeq 4000 as the instrument used. Bulk TCR libraries were generated as previously described, with the TCR primers listed in Table S5 used. The Qiagen AllPrep DNA/RNA kit was used to purify total RNA. Before any analysis, reads coming from multiple sequencing runs of the same library were combined into one pool. The study's own analysis went as follows. Only reads with exact TCR constant sequence were kept, trimmed to 150 nt, and grouped by their 12-nt molecular barcodes. Reads within each barcode group were sub-clustered using a 15% Levenshtein threshold, and quality-weighted consensus sequences were constructed for each RNA molecule. Non-functional sequences were discarded, and so were lower-count sequences lying one edit away from another sequence. Based on a fit of two negative binomial distributions, barcode sub-clusters having less than 20% of the maximum read count were discarded. TCRdb applied fastp at Q25 and MiXCR to the public reads, then kept only in-frame beta chains. Rows are combined by CDR3 protein, so each entry shows the most common genes and DNA. The V and J calls and clone size are TCRdb's, not the authors'. The sample table shows 300,000 to 400,000 distinct CDR3 sequences, and around a fifth are seen once. The top ten hold about 0.81% of the sample.

The CDR3 has 13 amino acids, counting both end residues. The read is trimmed to its CDR3 DNA, 39 bases read in frame from base 1. CDR1 and CDR2 were assigned from the germline V gene as SGHVS and FNYEAQ. V is shortened by 5 bases, J by 3 bases, and the region joining them spans 9 bases. The clonotype comes from a human donor in good health. Some libraries in this study had Jurkat cell RNA spiked in. The chain joins TRBV7-6 to TRBJ2-3; matching of 6 bases hints at TRBD2 as the D gene. Material for sequencing was naive CD8+ T cells from blood, with Jurkat cell RNA spiked in. Explained via the paper, the cell subset or site label denotes: FACS-sorted CD8+CD4-CCR7+CD45RA+ naive T cells. The CDR3 region has the sequence CASSRDLTDTQYL. The DNA is TGTGCCAGCAGCAGGGACTTAACAGATACGCAGTATCTT.